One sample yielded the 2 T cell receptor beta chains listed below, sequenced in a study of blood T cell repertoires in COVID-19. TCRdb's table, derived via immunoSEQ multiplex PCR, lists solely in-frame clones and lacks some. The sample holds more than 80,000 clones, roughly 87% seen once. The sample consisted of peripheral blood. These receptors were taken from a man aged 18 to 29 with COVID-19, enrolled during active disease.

The CDR3 reads CASSQVVAGYYNEQFF. The CDR3 nucleotides read TGTGCCAGCAGCCAAGTTGTAGCGGGATATTACAATGAGCAGTTCTTC. This chain connects TRBV14 to TRBJ2-1; 8 bases line up with TRBD2. Germline V lookup: CDR1 SGHDN, CDR2 FVKESK. V dropped 1 base and J dropped 4; count of bases not matched to a gene: 6. The CDR3 totals 16 residues.

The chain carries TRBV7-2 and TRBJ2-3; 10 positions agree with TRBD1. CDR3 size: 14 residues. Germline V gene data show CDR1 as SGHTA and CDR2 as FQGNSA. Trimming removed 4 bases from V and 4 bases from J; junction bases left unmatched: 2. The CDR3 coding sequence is TGTGCCAGCAGCTCCGGGACAGGGGCAGATACGCAGTATTTT. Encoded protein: CASSSGTGADTQYF.